What follows is one T cell receptor (beta chain) and its context. Its matching antigen is unknown. The sample is drawn from a study of shared clonotypes between healthy human individuals. Study-level points and caveats: In contrast to clonotypes shared by all four donors, non-shared clonotypes had lower generation probabilities. Memory subsets generally showed lower estimated richness than naive subsets. Clonotypes that were shared across a handful of donors made up 4% to 6% of naive CD4 clonotypes.

Authors' analysis steps: Filtering differed for immunoSEQ, which gave only junction sequences without quality scores. Clones were sequenced by immunoSEQ multiplex PCR, and TCRdb holds only the in-frame ones, with some missing. The V and J calls and clone size are taken from that table; D and trimming were inferred from the DNA. The sample lists some 2,000,000 clones, 85% to 95% seen once, with about 0.13% in the top ten. Trimming removed 7 bases from V and 1 base from J, with 10 bases in between. This CDR3 spans 13 amino acids. Germline V CDR1 and CDR2: SNHLY, FYNNEI. The chain joins TRBV2 to TRBJ1-1; D call uncertain. This TCR was recovered from a man aged 18 to 29 in good health. Sequenced sample: naive CD4+ T cells sorted from blood. Subset specified: CD45RA+ positively selected. For the CDR3, the DNA is TGTGCCAGCACCACCTCGGAGAACACTGAAGCTTTCTTT. Encoded protein: CASTTSENTEAFF.